The 24 T cell receptor beta chains given below trace back to one sample, sequenced in a study of shared clonotypes between healthy human individuals. Profiled with immunoSEQ multiplex PCR; TCRdb holds only in-frame clones, not every one. The repertoire holds roughly 2.2 million clones, with about 92% as singletons. What was sequenced was naive CD4+ T cells from PBMCs. The subset was: CD45RA+ positively selected. The receptor source for this set is a man younger than 30 in good health. Some clones in this sample may be carry-over from other donors' samples.

The J gene is TRBJ1-2, the V gene TRBV14; D gene unclear. Germline-derived CDR1 and CDR2 are SGHDN and FVKESK. This CDR3 is built from 15 residues. V lost 1 base and J lost 2, with 11 bases in between. This chain's CDR3 is CASSQAGRQNYGYTF. CDR3 sequence (DNA): TGTGCCAGCAGCCAAGCAGGAAGGCAAAACTATGGCTACACCTTC.

The chain recombines TRBV4-3 with TRBJ1-1; no reliable D call. There are 13 residues in the CDR3. V dropped 1 base and J dropped 5 bases, with 8 bases sitting between them. Per germline, CDR1 LGHNA and CDR2 YSLEER. This CDR3 reads CASSQAHGTEAFF. The CDR3 nucleotides read TGCGCCAGCAGCCAAGCCCACGGGACTGAAGCTTTCTTT.

With regard to this clone: This specimen includes other DNA sequences encoding the same CDR3. The J gene is TRBJ2-3, the V gene TRBV6-1, with D perhaps given as TRBD1 or TRBD2 (6 bases each). The CDR3 contains 14 residues. V was pared by 6 bases and J by 2 bases, with 12 bases between. Germline CDR1 and CDR2: MNHNS and SASEGT. Written as DNA, the CDR3 is TGTGCCAGCAGAAGGGGGGCGTCCACAGATACGCAGTATTTT. Protein: CASRRGASTDTQYF.

This clone was counted once. This chain uses TRBV28 with TRBJ2-3; possible D gene TRBD2, 7 bases. This CDR3 is built from 14 residues. Trimming removed 10 bases at V and 2 bases at J, with 16 bases between. The germline gives CDR1 MDHEN, CDR2 SYDVKM. CDR3 protein: CAIAPGGATDTQYF. DNA for the CDR3: TGTGCCATCGCCCCTGGGGGGGCCACAGATACGCAGTATTTT.

This clone was picked up one time. This rearrangement joins TRBV15 to TRBJ2-1; D may be TRBD1 (6 bases). Looked up from germline, CDR1 is LNHNV and CDR2 is YYDKDF (reference sequence). The CDR3 totals 17 residues. Trimming took off 3 bases at V and 3 bases at J, with 18 bases between the two ends. CDR3 region: CATSRTPQGLGYNEQFF. CDR3 DNA sequence: TGTGCCACCAGCAGGACACCACAGGGATTGGGCTACAATGAGCAGTTCTTC. Looking up the rest from reference TRBV15 and TRBJ2-1 gives the full variable domain: DAMVIQNPRYQVTQFGKPVTLSCSQTLNHNVMYWYQQKSSQAPKLLFHYYDKDFNNEADTPDNFQSRRPNTSFCFLDIRSPGLGDTAMYLCATSRTPQGLGYNEQFFGPGTRLTVL.

The chain has TRBV7-2 and TRBJ2-5, with TRBD2 matching 11 bases. J gave up 4 bases and V 5 bases, and 6 bases lay outside the gene matches. The CDR3 runs to 15 residues. Germline CDR1 SGHTA, CDR2 FQGNSA. The CDR3 loop is CASSGLGLAGETQYF. CDR3 nucleotides: TGTGCCAGCAGCGGCTTAGGACTAGCGGGAGAGACCCAGTACTTC.

This chain joins TRBV28 and TRBJ2-1, with 7 bases fitting TRBD2. Germline trimming cut 3 bases from V and 8 bases from J; bases unmatched to any gene: 16. CDR3 length: 17 residues. Looked up from germline, CDR1 is MDHEN and CDR2 is SYDVKM. CDR3 nucleotide sequence: TGTGCCAGCAGTTTGTCGGGGGTGGGCGGGAGTTTAGATGAGCAGTTCTTC. Its protein is CASSLSGVGGSLDEQFF.

V is TRBV7-2 and J is TRBJ2-5; 7 positions agree with TRBD2. J lost 5 bases, V lost 6 bases, and 15 bases had no gene match. This CDR3 has 16 amino acids. Looked up from germline, CDR1 is SGHTA and CDR2 is FQGNSA. This CDR3 reads CASSPWGRASWETQYF. The CDR3 nucleotides read TGTGCCAGCAGTCCCTGGGGGAGGGCTAGCTGGGAGACCCAGTACTTC.

This rearrangement joins TRBV5-4 to TRBJ2-6; D is possibly TRBD1 or TRBD2 (7 bases each). Trimming pared 3 bases from V and 2 bases from J, leaving 9 bases between. Germline V gene sequence: CDR1 SGHNT, CDR2 YYREEE (reference sequence). CDR3 size: 15 residues. CDR3 amino acids: CASSSGGAGANVLTF. CDR3 DNA: TGTGCCAGCAGCTCAGGGGGGGCTGGGGCCAACGTCCTGACTTTC.

The chain carries TRBV18 and TRBJ1-1; no clear D gene. Between the trimmed V and J ends, which lost 3 bases and 3 bases, there was a span of 11 bases. The germline V gene encodes CDR1 KGHSH and CDR2 LQKENI. This CDR3 comprises 14 residues. As DNA, the CDR3 is TGTGCCAGCTCACCGGAAGGCCCGGACACTGAAGCTTTCTTT. It yields the protein CASSPEGPDTEAFF.

The gene calls are TRBV7-6 and TRBJ2-7, with TRBD1 as a possible D gene (6 bases). Germline CDR1 and CDR2: SGHVS and FNYEAQ. The germline V and J ends were trimmed by 5 bases and 2 bases, with 13 bases remaining between them. This CDR3 is built from 14 residues. In DNA, the CDR3 is TGTGCCAGCAGCCCAGGGGTTAGCCCCTACGAGCAGTACTTC. This gives the protein CASSPGVSPYEQYF. The entire variable domain, with the rest obtained from reference TRBV7-6 and TRBJ2-7, is as follows: GAGVSQSPRYKVTKRGQDVALRCDPISGHVSLYWYRQALGQGPEFLTYFNYEAQQDKSGLPNDRFSAERPEGSISTLTIQRTEQRDSAMYRCASSPGVSPYEQYFGPGTRLTVT.

This clone was counted once. The V call is TRBV7-8, the J call TRBJ2-7; possibly TRBD1 for D (6 bases). Germline CDR1 reads SGHVS; CDR2 reads FQNEAQ. V lost 5 bases and J 4 bases, leaving 12 bases between the germline ends. The CDR3 length is 13 residues. CDR3 coding DNA: TGTGCCAGCAGCCGGGTTACAGGGTACGAGCAGTACTTC. Its protein product is CASSRVTGYEQYF.

This clone was picked up one time. The chain is built from TRBV5-1 and TRBJ2-7; D may be TRBD1 (5 bases). The germline gives CDR1 SGHRS, CDR2 YFSETQ. The V and J ends lost 0 bases and 2 bases respectively, with 12 bases between them. CDR3 length: 15 amino acids. CDR3 sequence reads: CASSLVGEGAYEQYF. CDR3 coding DNA: TGCGCCAGCAGCTTGGTAGGGGAAGGGGCCTACGAGCAGTACTTC.

V and J are TRBV6-5 and TRBJ1-4; TRBD1 is a possible D gene (5 bases). This CDR3 contains 14 residues. Germline values: CDR1 MNHEY, CDR2 SVGAGI. V lost 5 bases and J lost 2, with 9 bases in between. The CDR3 coding sequence is TGTGCCAGCAGTCCCCAGGGCACTAATGAAAAACTGTTTTTT. Protein product: CASSPQGTNEKLFF.

J is TRBJ2-5 and V is TRBV5-1, with D perhaps matching TRBD2 (6 bases). Trimming removed 4 bases from V and 5 bases from J, with 15 bases in between. CDR3 length: 14 residues. Germline CDR1 SGHRS, CDR2 YFSETQ. The CDR3 protein is CASSPTTRRETQYF. Written as DNA, the CDR3 is TGCGCCAGCAGCCCTACGACTAGAAGGGAGACCCAGTACTTC. Filled out from reference TRBV5-1 and TRBJ2-5, the complete variable domain reads KAGVTQTPRYLIKTRGQQVTLSCSPISGHRSVSWYQQTPGQGLQFLFEYFSETQRNKGNFPGRFSGRQFSNSRSEMNVSTLELGDSALYLCASSPTTRRETQYFGPGTRLLVL.

The V call is TRBV11-2, the J call TRBJ2-2, with TRBD1 matching 7 bases. Trimming took 6 bases from V and 3 from J; bases not matched to a gene: 7. Looked up from germline, CDR1 is SGHAT and CDR2 is FQNNGV. The CDR3 extends over 15 amino acids. CDR3 sequence: CASRRRDRDTGELFF. DNA for the CDR3: TGTGCCAGCAGGCGCCGGGACAGAGACACCGGGGAGCTGTTTTTT.

Comments on this clone: No DNA is shown, since the ends of the CDR3 on it are uncertain; the CDR3 is the one TCRdb lists. The genes are TRBV7-8 and TRBJ2-3. The germline gives CDR1 SGHVS, CDR2 FQNEAQ. Ends included, the CDR3 has 16 residues. CDR3 sequence: CASSLAVLGMGDTQYF.

The chain links TRBV4-2 to TRBJ2-3, with unresolved D. Trimming shortened V by 1 base and J by 12 bases, and 14 bases separated the two germline ends. The germline gives CDR1 LGHNA, CDR2 YNFKEQ. This CDR3 has 13 amino acids. CDR3 sequence reads: CASSQGASPSQYF. DNA for the CDR3: TGTGCCAGCAGCCAAGGGGCTTCCCCCTCACAGTATTTT.

This chain connects TRBV9 to TRBJ2-7, with D maybe TRBD2 (5 bases). The V and J ends lost 0 bases and 7 bases respectively, with 14 bases between them. The CDR3 spans 14 residues. Germline CDR1 and CDR2: SGDLS and YYNGEE. The CDR3 region is CASSVELGSGEQYF. The CDR3 DNA sequence: TGTGCCAGCAGCGTAGAGTTGGGGTCGGGGGAGCAGTACTTC.

This clone is a singleton in its sample. The chain is built from TRBV21-1 and TRBJ2-2. TRBV21-1 is recorded as a pseudogene. The length of the CDR3 is 14 residues. The CDR3 region has the DNA TGTGCCAGCAGCCTACGACCGGGACGGAGGGAGCTGTTTTTT. It specifies CASSLRPGRRELFF.

The chain employs TRBV7-9 and TRBJ2-7; tentatively, D is TRBD1 (6 bases). The CDR3 sequence is 13 residues long. CDR1 is SEHNR, CDR2 FQNEAQ, per germline (reference sequence). The V and J ends lost 5 bases and 9 bases respectively, with 17 bases between them. CDR3 protein: CASSHPNRVGQYF. In nucleotides, the CDR3 is TGTGCCAGCAGCCACCCGAACAGGGTTGGGCAGTACTTC. The complete variable domain, with remaining parts taken from reference TRBV7-9 and TRBJ2-7, reads DTGVSQNPRHKITKRGQNVTFRCDPISEHNRLYWYRQTLGQGPEFLTYFQNEAQLEKSRLLSDRFSAERPKGSFSTLEIQRTEQGDSAMYLCASSHPNRVGQYFGPGTRLTVT.

The DNA for the CDR3 is TGTGCCAGCAGCGGTACTAGGAGCTCCTACAATGAGCAGTTCTTC. This codes for CASSGTRSSYNEQFF. This chain joins TRBV6-1 and TRBJ2-1; TRBD2 is a possible D gene (5 bases). V was pared by 6 bases and J by 0 bases, with 12 bases between. Germline-derived CDR1 and CDR2 are MNHNS and SASEGT. The CDR3 spans 15 residues.

V usage is TRBV18 and J usage is TRBJ1-5, with a tentative D call TRBD1 (6 bases). Per germline, CDR1 KGHSH and CDR2 LQKENI. Trimming shortened V by 0 bases and J by 3 bases, and 15 bases separated the two germline ends. The CDR3 extends over 17 amino acids. The CDR3 here is CASSPPFPRGPNQPQHF. In DNA form, the CDR3 reads TGTGCCAGCTCACCACCTTTTCCCAGGGGTCCCAATCAGCCCCAGCATTTT.

The chain employs TRBV19 and TRBJ2-5, with 9 positions matching TRBD1. The V gene's germline CDR1 is LNHDA and CDR2 SQIVND (reference sequence). The ends lost 7 bases at V and 8 bases at J; junction bases unmatched: 8. The CDR3 is 13 residues long. The chain's CDR3 is CASTPGQGNTQYF. Written as DNA, the CDR3 is TGTGCCAGTACTCCGGGACAGGGTAATACCCAGTACTTC.